This T cell receptor beta chain was sequenced in a study of shared T cell receptors in the human thymus. Sequencing used immunoSEQ multiplex PCR; TCRdb keeps in-frame clones, though not all of them. The sample consists of around 340,000 clones, over 90% of them appearing once. Per germline, CDR1 SGHVS and CDR2 FQNEAQ. V lost 6 bases to trimming and J lost 0 bases; unmatched junction nucleotides: 10. The CDR3 extends over 17 amino acids. This TCR derives from a human donor. The V gene is TRBV7-8, the J gene TRBJ2-3; 9 bases align to TRBD2. The sample consisted of thymocytes. The DNA for the CDR3 is TGTGCCAGCAGTGATAGCGGGAGTTGGGCTAGCACAGATACGCAGTATTTT. It encodes CASSDSGSWASTDTQYF.